The 19 T cell receptor beta chains below come from one sample, sequenced in a study of shared clonotypes between healthy human individuals. Repertoires were generated with immunoSEQ multiplex PCR, while TCRdb's copy carries only in-frame clones and drops some. The table includes roughly 300,000 clones, around 86% detected once. Sequencing was done on a sample of memory CD8+ T cells sorted from blood. Subset: CD45RO+ cells pooled with CCR7-negative TemRA cells. Receptor source: a man between 18 and 29 years old in good health.

This rearrangement joins TRBV7-8 to TRBJ2-7, with a tentative D call TRBD1 (6 bases). The CDR3 consists of 16 residues. Germline CDR1 and CDR2: SGHVS and FQNEAQ. V was cut by 5 bases and J by 4 bases, with 21 bases left in between. The CDR3 is CASSPQQGTIPYEQYF. Here the CDR3 DNA reads TGTGCCAGCAGCCCCCAACAGGGAACCATCCCATACGAGCAGTACTTC.

The V gene is TRBV28, the J gene TRBJ2-1; TRBD2 matches at 10 bases. The junction had 4 bases not matched to a gene; V was cut back by 7 bases and J by 7 bases. The CDR3 is made up of 13 amino acids. In germline, CDR1 is MDHEN, CDR2 SYDVKM. The CDR3 DNA is TGTGCCAGCACCCTGACTAGCGGGAATGAGCAGTTCTTC. This encodes CASTLTSGNEQFF.

The chain combines TRBV4-1 with TRBJ1-1; D gene ambiguous. This CDR3 region has 14 residues. V lost 1 base and J 0 bases, leaving 6 bases between the germline ends. Germline V gene data show CDR1 as MGHRA and CDR2 as YSYEKL. This chain's CDR3 is CASSQVTVNTEAFF. DNA of the CDR3: TGCGCCAGCAGCCAAGTTACGGTGAACACTGAAGCTTTCTTT.

This chain links TRBV11-1 with TRBJ2-7; tentative D call: TRBD1 (6 bases). This CDR3 has 14 residues. The V end was cut by 1 base, the J end by 3 bases, with 10 bases between. Germline CDR1 SGHAT, CDR2 FQDESV (reference sequence). The CDR3 spells CASSLETGLYEQYF. In DNA form, the CDR3 reads TGTGCCAGCAGCTTAGAGACAGGTCTCTACGAGCAGTACTTC.

The chain combines TRBV28 with TRBJ2-5; 10 nucleotides agree with TRBD2. Losses at the gene ends were 6 bases for V and 7 bases for J; bases not matched to a gene: 17. Germline lookup yields CDR1 MDHEN and CDR2 SYDVKM. This CDR3 contains 17 residues. The CDR3 is CASSPISGGPARGTQYF. CDR3 in DNA: TGTGCCAGCAGCCCGATTAGCGGGGGGCCCGCCCGGGGGACCCAGTACTTC.

The sample holds one count of this clone. V gene TRBV11-2 combines with J gene TRBJ2-3, with D possibly being TRBD1 (5 bases). CDR3 length: 17 residues. CDR1 is SGHAT and CDR2 is FQNNGV in the germline V gene. V was clipped by 1 base and J by 2 bases, with 16 bases between them. The CDR3 protein is CASSLGRSTVPTDTQYF. The CDR3 bases are TGTGCCAGCAGCTTAGGCAGGTCGACAGTCCCCACAGATACGCAGTATTTT. Using reference TRBV11-2 and TRBJ2-3 for the parts outside the CDR3, the full variable domain is EAGVAQSPRYKIIEKRQSVAFWCNPISGHATLYWYQQILGQGPKLLIQFQNNGVVDDSQLPKDRFSAERLKGVDSTLKIQPAKLEDSAVYLCASSLGRSTVPTDTQYFGPGTRLTVL.

The chain carries TRBV4-1 and TRBJ2-7, with TRBD1 matching 11 bases. CDR3 length: 17 amino acids. V was clipped by 3 bases and J by 2 bases; unmatched bases: 9. Per the germline V gene, CDR1 is MGHRA and CDR2 is YSYEKL. DNA for the CDR3: TGCGCCAGCAGCCATGAGTCCGGGACAGGGGGGACCTACGAGCAGTACTTC. Translating gives CASSHESGTGGTYEQYF.

The CDR3 DNA follows: TGCGCCAGCAGTTGGATAGGACTAAAAAATGAGCAGTTCTTC. Translation gives CASSWIGLKNEQFF. The V and J genes are TRBV10-2 and TRBJ2-1; possible D gene TRBD2, 6 bases. V was cut by 5 bases and J by 7 bases, with 15 bases left in between. The CDR3 loop spans 14 amino acids. The V gene's germline CDR1 is WSHSY and CDR2 SAAADI.

The chain recombines TRBV7-9 with TRBJ1-5; a weak D match, TRBD1 (6 bases). CDR1 is SEHNR, CDR2 FQNEAQ, per germline (reference sequence). The CDR3 spans 16 residues. Trimming took off 0 bases at V and 2 bases at J, with 11 bases between the two ends. CDR3 amino acids: CASSLAGTYGNQPQHF. CDR3 nucleotide sequence: TGTGCCAGCAGCTTAGCGGGGACATACGGCAATCAGCCCCAGCATTTT.

This chain connects TRBV6-5 to TRBJ1-2; D may be TRBD1 (5 bases). CDR1 and CDR2 from the germline V gene are MNHEY and SVGAGI. The CDR3 totals 11 residues. The CDR3 region is CATAARVGYTF. The CDR3 DNA reads TGTGCTACAGCGGCCAGGGTTGGCTACACCTTC.

Only one count was recorded for this clone. The genes are TRBV28 and TRBJ2-7, with TRBD1 identical over 9 bases. Trimming at V came to 6 bases and at J to 4 bases, leaving 13 bases not matched to a gene. Per the germline V gene, CDR1 is MDHEN and CDR2 is SYDVKM. This CDR3 contains 16 residues. The CDR3 loop is CASRPGQGIGGYEQYF. The CDR3 DNA follows: TGTGCCAGCAGACCGGGACAGGGTATAGGGGGATACGAGCAGTACTTC.

This clone was counted between two and nine times. V and J are TRBV14 and TRBJ2-1, with 9 bases identical to TRBD1. CDR3 length equals 13 residues. The V gene's germline CDR1 is SGHDN and CDR2 FVKESK. Trimming took 6 bases from V and 8 from J; bases not matched to a gene: 5. The CDR3 loop reads CASRGTGYDEQFF. CDR3 bases: TGTGCCAGCAGAGGGACAGGGTACGATGAGCAGTTCTTC.

This clone was counted once. The chain recombines TRBV5-4 with TRBJ1-1; D is uncertain. Deletions cut 4 bases from V and 4 bases from J, with 8 bases between. This CDR3 spans 12 amino acids. CDR1 and CDR2 (germline): SGHNT, YYREEE (reference sequence). CDR3 sequence reads: CASSLGSTEAFF. The DNA for the CDR3 is TGTGCCAGCAGCCTCGGCAGCACTGAAGCTTTCTTT. Looking up the rest from reference TRBV5-4 and TRBJ1-1 gives the full variable domain: ETGVTQSPTHLIKTRGQQVTLRCSSQSGHNTVSWYQQALGQGPQFIFQYYREEENGRGNFPPRFSGLQFPNYSSELNVNALELDDSALYLCASSLGSTEAFFGQGTRLTVV.

This chain connects TRBV7-8 to TRBJ1-5; D is unclear. CDR1 is SGHVS and CDR2 is FQNEAQ in the germline V gene. The CDR3 spans 14 residues. V lost 5 bases and J lost 5, with 13 bases in between. The CDR3 DNA reads TGTGCCAGCAGCCCAAGGGTTTCTGATCAGCCCCAGCATTTT. Its protein product is CASSPRVSDQPQHF.

This chain joins TRBV7-9 and TRBJ1-4; 8 bases fit TRBD1. This CDR3 contains 15 residues. After removal of 5 bases from V and 4 bases from J, the junction contained 6 bases not matched to a gene. CDR1 and CDR2 from the germline V gene are SEHNR and FQNEAQ (reference sequence). CDR3 protein: CASSPTGAINEKLFF. CDR3 DNA sequence: TGTGCCAGCAGCCCGACAGGGGCAATTAATGAAAAACTGTTTTTT. Complete variable domain (other parts from reference TRBV7-9 and TRBJ1-4): DTGVSQNPRHKITKRGQNVTFRCDPISEHNRLYWYRQTLGQGPEFLTYFQNEAQLEKSRLLSDRFSAERPKGSFSTLEIQRTEQGDSAMYLCASSPTGAINEKLFFGSGTQLSVL.

This chain links TRBV4-3 with TRBJ1-1; D uncertain. From germline, CDR1 is LGHNA and CDR2 YSLEER. V dropped 0 bases and J dropped 1 base, with 9 bases sitting between them. The CDR3 is 15 residues long. The CDR3 DNA follows: TGCGCCAGCAGCCAAGATAACCGCGGGAACACTGAAGCTTTCTTT. The encoded protein is CASSQDNRGNTEAFF.

This clone is a singleton in its sample. The V gene is TRBV2, the J gene TRBJ1-2, with D perhaps TRBD1 (5 bases). The CDR3 length is 13 residues. Trimming took 6 bases from V and 4 from J, leaving 12 bases between them. CDR1 SNHLY and CDR2 FYNNEI come from the germline V gene. The CDR3 DNA reads as TGTGCCAGCAGCGAGGGACTGCTCTATGGCTACACCTTC. The encoded protein is CASSEGLLYGYTF.

Here the CDR3 DNA reads TGCGCCAGCAGCTCGCTTCCGGGTTACTACGAGCAGTACTTC. It encodes CASSSLPGYYEQYF. The chain employs TRBV5-1 and TRBJ2-7, with D unclear. With 3 bases removed from V and 3 bases from J, the gap between germline ends came to 13 bases. Germline loops: CDR1 SGHRS, CDR2 YFSETQ. The length of the CDR3 is 14 residues. The variable domain in full, with the rest retrieved from reference TRBV5-1 and TRBJ2-7, is KAGVTQTPRYLIKTRGQQVTLSCSPISGHRSVSWYQQTPGQGLQFLFEYFSETQRNKGNFPGRFSGRQFSNSRSEMNVSTLELGDSALYLCASSSLPGYYEQYFGPGTRLTVT.

The chain has TRBV28 and TRBJ2-7, with 7 positions matching TRBD1. Trimming removed 5 bases from V and 0 bases from J; junction bases left unmatched: 10. This CDR3 region has 16 residues. Germline V gene data show CDR1 as MDHEN and CDR2 as SYDVKM. The CDR3 loop reads CASSELMTGFSYEQYF. The CDR3 DNA follows: TGTGCCAGCAGTGAGCTAATGACAGGGTTCTCCTACGAGCAGTACTTC.